This T cell receptor beta chain was observed in a study of T cell responses to AZD1222 COVID-19 vaccine. Assay: immunoSEQ multiplex PCR; the TCRdb copy retains only in-frame clones and omits some. The sample carries more than 90,000 clones, 70% to 90% recorded once. V lost 5 bases to trimming and J lost 8 bases, with 7 bases between them. There are 11 residues in the CDR3. Germline CDR1 reads SEHNR; CDR2 reads FQNEAQ (reference sequence). General observations from the study: Among spike-specific TCRs, nearly half reportedly target unmutated variant regions. Among vaccine-associated CD4 TCRs, coverage spanned spike, with dominance at 160-218 and 743-854. Only 5 or 6 AZD1222 recipients were seropositive at baseline.

In the case of this clone: Its matching antigen is unknown.

Some second doses came at about 4 weeks and others at about 12 weeks; these were pooled. The chain uses TRBV7-9 and TRBJ2-1; D call uncertain. The sample here was peripheral blood, taken 28 days after the second AZD1222 dose. The receptor was isolated from an adult who received the AZD1222 COVID-19 vaccine. The CDR3 DNA is TGTGCCAGCAGCCCCTTGGATGAGCAGTTCTTC. This encodes CASSPLDEQFF.